Following are 25 T cell receptor beta chains from one sample sequenced in a study of Ad26.COV2.S vaccination and SARS-CoV-2 variants. Measured with immunoSEQ multiplex PCR; TCRdb has only the in-frame clones, and not every one. Of 46,000 or so clones listed, 65% to 90% are singletons. The input for sequencing was peripheral blood, taken after recovery from COVID-19. The receptors were gathered from a human donor who had recovered from COVID-19.

This clone was picked up a small number of times. The J gene is TRBJ1-2, the V gene TRBV6-5, with D tentatively TRBD1 (6 bases). The V and J ends lost 5 bases and 6 bases respectively, with 13 bases between them. The CDR3 length is 13 residues. Germline CDR1 is MNHEY and CDR2 is SVGAGI. CDR3 coding DNA: TGTGCCAGCAGTCTACAGGGAGACAATGGCTACACCTTC. It specifies CASSLQGDNGYTF.

The chain joins TRBV3-1 (or the pseudogene TRBV3-2) to TRBJ1-5; perhaps TRBD1 as D (6 bases). Germline CDR1 and CDR2: LGHDT and YNNKEL (reference sequence). V lost 4 bases to trimming and J lost 3 bases, with 13 bases between them. There are 15 residues in the CDR3. CDR3 bases: TGTGCCAGCAGCCGGTCGGGGGGCGACAATCAGCCCCAGCATTTT. Amino acids: CASSRSGGDNQPQHF.

The chain employs TRBV27 and TRBJ1-5; perhaps TRBD1 as D (5 bases). The CDR3 loop spans 17 amino acids. Germline assignment: CDR1 MNHEY and CDR2 SMNVEV (reference sequence). Trimming left V 4 bases short and J 1 base short, with 17 bases between. The CDR3 spells CASSSTGLYVSNQPQHF. In DNA, the CDR3 is TGTGCCAGCAGTTCGACGGGACTCTATGTCAGCAATCAGCCCCAGCATTTT.

The rearrangement joins TRBV2 to TRBJ2-1; D is uncertain. The CDR3 spans 15 residues. CDR1 SNHLY and CDR2 FYNNEI come from the germline V gene. V was clipped by 2 bases and J by 4 bases, with 12 bases between them. CDR3: CASSELGLGYNEQFF. The CDR3 nucleotides read TGTGCCAGCAGTGAATTGGGTCTGGGGTACAATGAGCAGTTCTTC.

This chain links TRBV7-9 with TRBJ2-7, with D perhaps matching TRBD2 (6 bases). The length of the CDR3 is 19 residues. The V and J ends lost 1 base and 0 bases respectively, with 22 bases between them. CDR1 and CDR2 from the germline V gene are SEHNR and FQNEAQ (reference sequence). CDR3 sequence: CASSLGWGRTGVSSYEQYF. CDR3 nucleotides: TGTGCCAGCAGCTTAGGATGGGGGAGGACGGGAGTGAGCTCCTACGAGCAGTACTTC. Complete variable domain (other parts from reference TRBV7-9 and TRBJ2-7): DTGVSQNPRHKITKRGQNVTFRCDPISEHNRLYWYRQTLGQGPEFLTYFQNEAQLEKSRLLSDRFSAERPKGSFSTLEIQRTEQGDSAMYLCASSLGWGRTGVSSYEQYFGPGTRLTVT.

This clone has only a few counts. The V and J genes are TRBV6-5 and TRBJ1-6; D ambiguous. CDR3 length: 14 residues. V shed 4 bases and J shed 7 bases, with 11 bases lying between them. Germline CDR1 is MNHEY and CDR2 is SVGAGI. The CDR3 protein is CASSSSGLNSPLHF. The CDR3, as DNA: TGTGCCAGCAGTTCCTCGGGTTTGAATTCACCCCTCCACTTT.

V gene TRBV6-6 combines with J gene TRBJ1-1; D not resolved. V was cut by 5 bases and J by 1 base, with 8 bases left in between. This CDR3 has 13 amino acids. CDR1 is MNHNY and CDR2 is SVGAGI in the germline V gene (reference sequence). CDR3 amino acids: CASSPGSNTEAFF. In DNA, the CDR3 is TGTGCCAGCAGTCCGGGGTCGAACACTGAAGCTTTCTTT.

The V call is TRBV12-5, the J call TRBJ1-2; no clear D gene. Trimming pared 7 bases from V and 4 bases from J, leaving 13 bases between. In germline, CDR1 is LGHNT, CDR2 FRNRAP. The CDR3 covers 13 residues. CDR3 sequence reads: CASALDRLYGYTF. CDR3 DNA: TGTGCTAGTGCCCTGGACCGCCTCTATGGCTACACCTTC.

The V call is TRBV14, the J call TRBJ2-2, with D unclear. This CDR3 comprises 16 residues. Germline CDR1 reads SGHDN; CDR2 reads FVKESK. Trimming shortened V by 4 bases and J by 3 bases, and 15 bases separated the two germline ends. The CDR3 sequence: CASSPTSLRDTGELFF. CDR3 coding DNA: TGTGCCAGCAGCCCTACTTCCCTTAGGGACACCGGGGAGCTGTTTTTT.

The genes are TRBV11-2 and TRBJ1-2; D possibly corresponds to TRBD1 (5 bases). With 4 bases removed from V and 13 bases from J, the gap between germline ends came to 16 bases. CDR1 SGHAT and CDR2 FQNNGV come from the germline V gene. The CDR3 is 12 residues long. CDR3: CASSSDAGTSTF. CDR3 sequence (DNA): TGTGCCAGCAGCTCGGACGCCGGGACCTCCACCTTC.

The rearrangement uses TRBV4-2 and TRBJ2-1, with 12 bases lining up with TRBD2. CDR3 length: 18 amino acids. Unmatched junction bases numbered 8, after V lost 0 bases and J lost 5 bases. The V gene's germline CDR1 is LGHNA and CDR2 YNFKEQ. The DNA of the CDR3 is TGTGCCAGCAGCCAAGATGGCGAACTAGCGGGGGGAGACAATGAGCAGTTCTTC. It specifies CASSQDGELAGGDNEQFF.

The chain employs TRBV7-7 and TRBJ2-2; no reliable D call. The germline V gene has CDR1 SSHAT and CDR2 FNYEAQ (reference sequence). Between the trimmed V and J ends, which lost 1 base and 3 bases, there was a span of 9 bases. The CDR3 spans 15 residues. As DNA, the CDR3 is TGTGCCAGCAGCTTAGACGGGTTACACACCGGGGAGCTGTTTTTT. Its protein product is CASSLDGLHTGELFF.

At least ten counts were recorded for this clone. V gene TRBV6-5 combines with J gene TRBJ1-2; possibly TRBD1 for D (5 bases). The CDR3 sequence is 14 residues long. Trimming left V 1 base short and J 8 bases short, with 14 bases between. Germline loops: CDR1 MNHEY, CDR2 SVGAGI. Written as DNA, the CDR3 is TGTGCCAGCAGTTACTTGAGCGGGGACGGAGGCTACACCTTC. It yields the protein CASSYLSGDGGYTF.

The CDR3 region has the DNA TGTGCCAGCAGCGTAGGAAGGGGGCACCATTCCTACGAGCAGTACGTC. As protein: CASSVGRGHHSYEQYV. The V and J genes are TRBV6-4 and TRBJ2-7, with 7 nucleotides matching TRBD1. After removal of 6 bases from V and 1 base from J, the junction contained 12 bases not matched to a gene. CDR1 and CDR2 (germline): MRHNA, SNTAGT. CDR3 size: 16 residues.

The J gene is TRBJ2-1, the V gene TRBV5-8; TRBD1 is a possible D gene (5 bases). Germline CDR1 is SGHTS and CDR2 is YDEGEE. Trimming removed 7 bases at V and 6 bases at J, with 8 bases between. This CDR3 has 11 residues. The CDR3 protein is CASAGFNEQFF. The DNA of the CDR3 is TGTGCCAGCGCAGGGTTCAATGAGCAGTTCTTC.

The chain recombines TRBV2 with TRBJ1-2; 9 bases agree with TRBD1. Trimming at V came to 4 bases and at J to 2 bases, leaving 2 bases not matched to a gene. This CDR3 has 14 residues. Germline assignment: CDR1 SNHLY and CDR2 FYNNEI. The CDR3 protein is CASSGDRANYGYTF. Here the CDR3 DNA reads TGTGCCAGCAGTGGGGACAGGGCGAACTATGGCTACACCTTC.

V gene TRBV2 combines with J gene TRBJ1-6, with D possibly TRBD1 on 5 matching bases. Germline CDR1 and CDR2: SNHLY and FYNNEI. The CDR3 runs 15 residues. V lost 3 bases and J lost 8, with 14 bases in between. CDR3 residues: CASSDDGGAHSPLHF. Written as DNA, the CDR3 is TGTGCCAGCAGTGACGACGGAGGGGCCCATTCACCCCTCCACTTT.

The gene calls are TRBV5-1 and TRBJ1-4; D is possibly TRBD1 (5 bases). The CDR3 spans 14 residues. Germline V gene lookup returns CDR1 SGHRS and CDR2 YFSETQ. Trimming shortened V by 0 bases and J by 8 bases, and 11 bases separated the two germline ends. CDR3 amino acids: CASSLAGLQEKLFF. The CDR3 DNA is TGCGCCAGCAGCTTGGCAGGGTTACAGGAAAAACTGTTTTTT.

This clone was picked up a small number of times. This rearrangement joins TRBV6-2 or TRBV6-3 to TRBJ1-1; TRBD1 agrees at 10 bases. The CDR3 spans 14 residues. V shed 4 bases and J 5 bases; nucleotides not matched to a gene: 4. CDR1 MNHEY and CDR2 SVGEGT come from the germline V gene. The CDR3 region is CASSSPDRGTEAFF. CDR3 nucleotide sequence: TGTGCCAGCAGTTCTCCGGACAGGGGGACTGAAGCTTTCTTT.

The rearrangement uses TRBV30 and TRBJ2-6, with D possibly being TRBD2 (5 bases). This CDR3 comprises 15 residues. CDR1 and CDR2 from the germline V gene are GTSNPN and SVGIG (reference sequence). V lost 0 bases and J lost 0, with 6 bases in between. The CDR3 is CAWSVLGSGANVLTF. DNA of the CDR3: TGTGCCTGGAGTGTACTAGGCTCTGGGGCCAACGTCCTGACTTTC.

This chain uses TRBV7-9 with TRBJ2-2; a weak D match, TRBD1 (5 bases). CDR1 is SEHNR, CDR2 FQNEAQ, per germline (reference sequence). There are 16 residues in the CDR3. Deletions cut 1 base from V and 2 bases from J, with 11 bases between. Here the CDR3 reads CASSLGAGINTGELFF. The CDR3, as DNA: TGTGCCAGCAGCTTAGGGGCAGGGATCAACACCGGGGAGCTGTTTTTT. The full variable domain, completed using reference TRBV7-9 and TRBJ2-2, is DTGVSQNPRHKITKRGQNVTFRCDPISEHNRLYWYRQTLGQGPEFLTYFQNEAQLEKSRLLSDRFSAERPKGSFSTLEIQRTEQGDSAMYLCASSLGAGINTGELFFGEGSRLTVL.

The chain recombines TRBV11-1 with TRBJ1-5, with D perhaps TRBD1 (5 bases). V lost 6 bases and J 1 base, leaving 10 bases between the germline ends. CDR1 and CDR2 from the germline V gene are SGHAT and FQDESV (reference sequence). The CDR3 is 14 residues long. The CDR3 nucleotides are TGTGCCAGCAGTCGGGAGGGGAGCAATCAGCCCCAGCATTTT. It encodes CASSREGSNQPQHF. Looking up the rest from reference TRBV11-1 and TRBJ1-5 gives the full variable domain: EAEVAQSPRYKITEKSQAVAFWCDPISGHATLYWYRQILGQGPELLVQFQDESVVDDSQLPKDRFSAERLKGVDSTLKIQPAELGDSAMYLCASSREGSNQPQHFGDGTRLSIL.

This rearrangement joins TRBV6-5 to TRBJ2-7, with D unresolved. CDR3 length: 10 amino acids. Germline V gene data show CDR1 as MNHEY and CDR2 as SVGAGI. Trimming took off 8 bases at V and 4 bases at J, with 6 bases between the two ends. The CDR3 loop is CASGGYEQYV. The CDR3, as DNA: TGTGCCAGCGGCGGTTACGAGCAGTACGTC.

This clone was observed a single time. J is TRBJ1-2 and V is TRBV5-1; TRBD1 is a possible D gene (5 bases). Between the trimmed V and J ends, which lost 6 bases and 8 bases, there was a span of 20 bases. There are 14 residues in the CDR3. Per germline, CDR1 SGHRS and CDR2 YFSETQ. The CDR3 nucleotides read TGCGCCAGCAAGCATGGGGACGGCGCAAACGGCTACACCTTC. Translated: CASKHGDGANGYTF.

This clone appeared a few times. V gene TRBV19 combines with J gene TRBJ1-1, with D possibly being TRBD1 (5 bases). The germline V gene has CDR1 LNHDA and CDR2 SQIVND (reference sequence). The CDR3 sequence is 16 residues long. The ends were cut back, 9 bases at V and 1 base at J, with 21 bases in the middle. The chain's CDR3 is CASPRKGAGGNTEAFF. The DNA for the CDR3 is TGTGCCAGCCCCCGTAAGGGTGCTGGGGGGAACACTGAAGCTTTCTTT.